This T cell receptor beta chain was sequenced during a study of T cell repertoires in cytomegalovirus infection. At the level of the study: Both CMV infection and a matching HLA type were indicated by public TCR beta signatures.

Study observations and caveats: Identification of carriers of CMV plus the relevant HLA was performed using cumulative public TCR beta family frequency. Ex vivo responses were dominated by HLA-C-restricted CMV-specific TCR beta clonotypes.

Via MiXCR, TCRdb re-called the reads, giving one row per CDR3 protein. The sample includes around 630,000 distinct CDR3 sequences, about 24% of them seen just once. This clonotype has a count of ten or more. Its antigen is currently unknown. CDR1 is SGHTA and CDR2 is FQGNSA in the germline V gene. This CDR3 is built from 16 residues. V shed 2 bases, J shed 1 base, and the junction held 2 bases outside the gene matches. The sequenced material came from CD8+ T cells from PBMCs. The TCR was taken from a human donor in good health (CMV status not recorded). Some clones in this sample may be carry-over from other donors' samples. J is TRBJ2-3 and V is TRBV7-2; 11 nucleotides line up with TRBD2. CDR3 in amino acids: CASSLMGLAGTDTQYF. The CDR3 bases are TGTGCCAGCAGCTTAATGGGACTAGCGGGCACAGATACGCAGTATTTT.